These 16 T cell receptor beta chains came from one sample sequenced in a study of tumor-infiltrating lymphocytes in oesophageal squamous cell carcinoma. TCRdb reprocessed the PCR reads via MiXCR and lists one record per CDR3 protein. The sample shows 20,000 or so distinct CDR3 sequences, roughly 41% of them seen only once. Specimen: esophageal tumor tissue. All receptors come from a male donor with esophageal squamous cell carcinoma.

This clonotype has ten or more counts. The chain employs TRBV7-2 and TRBJ2-4; D unclear. The CDR3 runs to 15 residues. Germline V gene data show CDR1 as SGHTA and CDR2 as FQGNSA. Trimming took off 5 bases at V and 6 bases at J, with 17 bases between the two ends. The CDR3 protein is CASSPDHNKGNIQYF. CDR3 sequence (DNA): TGTGCCAGCAGCCCAGACCACAACAAGGGAAACATTCAGTACTTC. Based on the CDR3 plus reference TRBV7-2 and TRBJ2-4, the full variable domain is GAGVSQSPSNKVTEKGKDVELRCDPISGHTALYWYRQSLGQGLEFLIYFQGNSAPDKSGLPSDRFSAERTGGSVSTLTIQRTQQEDSAVYLCASSPDHNKGNIQYFGAGTRLSVL.

This clonotype was seen ten or more times. The limits of the CDR3 on the DNA are not certain, so only TCRdb's listed CDR3 is given. The chain couples TRBV6-4 to TRBJ2-6; the table calls TRBD1, which could not be checked here. The CDR3 length equals 16 residues, ends included. CDR1 and CDR2 from the germline V gene are MRHNA and SNTAGT. CDR3 sequence: CASSDRNRAEWLHLRF.

At least ten counts were recorded for this clonotype. V usage is TRBV5-1 and J usage is TRBJ2-5; D is unresolved. Germline CDR1 and CDR2: SGHRS and YFSETQ. CDR3 length: 14 amino acids. Trimming took off 0 bases at V and 2 bases at J, with 8 bases between the two ends. The CDR3 DNA is TGCGCCAGCAGCTTGGCAGAACTTCAAGAGACCCAGTACTTC. This gives the protein CASSLAELQETQYF.

This rearrangement joins TRBV7-3 to TRBJ2-3, with 7 nucleotides matching TRBD2. Germline CDR1 SGHTA, CDR2 FQGTGA. CDR3 length equals 16 residues. V dropped 3 bases and J dropped 4; count of bases not matched to a gene: 10. Here the CDR3 DNA reads TGTGCCAGCAGCTTTGGAGCGGGATCGGGCGCAGATACGCAGTATTTT. Its translation is CASSFGAGSGADTQYF.

This clonotype was detected a few times. No conserved phenylalanine or tryptophan is present at the end of the CDR3, so a read error is the likely explanation. Because the CDR3's place on the DNA is in doubt, the DNA is left out and the CDR3 is given as listed by TCRdb. The gene calls are TRBV7-4 and TRBJ2-6; TRBD2 was called by the table and not checked on the DNA. The CDR3 totals 16 residues, both ends included. Per germline, CDR1 SGHVT and CDR2 SQSDAQ. The CDR3 region is CASSLGLTPDEQYFGA.

In this sample, this clonotype turned up a few times. This chain connects TRBV18 to TRBJ2-5; 13 nucleotides align to TRBD2. The V gene end was trimmed by 3 bases and the J gene end by 11 bases; junction bases not matched to a gene: 12. CDR1 KGHSH and CDR2 LQKENI come from the germline V gene. The CDR3 sequence is 16 residues long. The CDR3: CASSPVGLAGLNEQYF. The CDR3 bases are TGTGCCAGCTCACCGGTGGGACTAGCGGGGCTAAATGAGCAGTACTTC.

The rearrangement uses TRBV7-4 and TRBJ2-5; weak D call: TRBD1 (5 bases). CDR1 SGHVT and CDR2 SQSDAQ come from the germline V gene. The CDR3 totals 19 residues. V lost 1 base to trimming and J lost 0 bases, with 21 bases between them. The CDR3 bases are TGTGCCAGCAGCTTAGTAATGAGTGCTTGGGGCTCTGACCAAGAGACCCAGTACTTC. It yields the protein CASSLVMSAWGSDQETQYF.

This chain connects TRBV7-2 to TRBJ1-2, with 9 bases that match TRBD1. The DNA end is a closer match to TRBJ2-5, so the J assignment may be wrong. Germline values: CDR1 SGHTA, CDR2 FQGNSA. The CDR3 loop spans 13 amino acids. The CDR3 DNA sequence: TGTGCCAGCAGCCCGGACAGGGGAGAGACCCAGTACTTC. Translation gives CASSPDRGETQYF.

A remark on this clonotype: Sequence at one end of the junction differs from germline and may be a read error. The rearrangement uses TRBV7-6 and TRBJ2-5; 15 bases line up with TRBD2. This CDR3 has 16 amino acids. CDR1 SGHVS and CDR2 FNYEAQ come from the germline V gene. The CDR3 nucleotides read TGTGCCAGCAGCACTGGACTAGCGGGAGGGAAAGGGACCCTGTACTTC. The encoded protein is CASSTGLAGGKGTLYF.

This clonotype was recorded at least ten times. A clone one base away is much larger, so this may be a read error. This chain links TRBV7-8 with TRBJ2-1, with 7 nucleotides matching TRBD2. The J call may not be correct, given that the DNA end is closer to TRBJ2-7. Looked up from germline, CDR1 is SGHVS and CDR2 is FQNEAQ. This CDR3 spans 17 amino acids. The CDR3 region is CASSFEGLLDTYNEQYF. Here the CDR3 DNA reads TGTGCCAGCAGCTTCGAGGGACTACTCGATACCTACAATGAGCAGTACTTC.

This clonotype was observed many times. The rearrangement joins TRBV19 to TRBJ2-1; 8 bases agree with TRBD2. Germline assignment: CDR1 LNHDA and CDR2 SQIVND (reference sequence). Trimming took 3 bases from V and 4 from J; bases not matched to a gene: 8. The CDR3 extends over 16 amino acids. CDR3 sequence: CASSIRAGGGYNEQFF. CDR3 in DNA: TGTGCCAGTAGTATTAGGGCGGGAGGAGGTTACAATGAGCAGTTCTTC.

This clonotype was counted once. This sequence joins TRBV7-3 and TRBJ2-1; D unclear. Judging by the DNA end, TRBJ1-2 fits better; the J call may be wrong. Germline V lookup: CDR1 SGHTA, CDR2 FQGTGA. This CDR3 is built from 13 residues. CDR3 sequence: CASSLTKGYGYTF. The CDR3 bases are TGTGCCAGCAGCTTAACGAAGGGCTATGGCTACACCTTC.

This clonotype was counted only a few times. This may come from a read error, since a much larger clone is one base off. CDR3 loop: CASTWGGASSYNEQYF. In DNA form, the CDR3 reads TGTGCCAGCACTTGGGGCGGCGCGAGCTCCTACAATGAGCAGTACTTC. The V and J genes are TRBV6-1 and TRBJ2-1, with a possible D match to TRBD1 (5 bases). The end of the DNA aligns better with TRBJ2-7, so the J call may be wrong. The germline CDR1 and CDR2 sequences are MNHNS and SASEGT. The length of the CDR3 is 16 residues.

The J gene is TRBJ2-5, the V gene TRBV2, with 10 positions matching TRBD1. The J call may be incorrect, as the DNA end agrees better with TRBJ1-1. Germline CDR1 reads SNHLY; CDR2 reads FYNNEI. The CDR3 consists of 17 residues. Written as DNA, the CDR3 is TGTGCCAGCAGTGACGGGGGGACAGGGGAGGGAAACACTGAAGCTTTCTTT. Protein product: CASSDGGTGEGNTEAFF.

The chain employs TRBV7-2 and TRBJ2-4; D possibly uses TRBD1 or TRBD2 (5 bases each). The germline V and J ends were trimmed by 3 bases and 15 bases, with 15 bases remaining between them. Germline assignment: CDR1 SGHTA and CDR2 FQGNSA. This CDR3 comprises 12 residues. The CDR3 loop reads CASSFYRGTVYF. In DNA, the CDR3 is TGTGCCAGCAGCTTTTATCGAGGGACGGTGTACTTC.

The chain employs TRBV12-5 and TRBJ2-6, with 7 positions matching TRBD1. V shed 4 bases, J shed 2 bases, and the junction held 5 bases outside the gene matches. Germline CDR1 reads LGHNT; CDR2 reads FRNRAP. CDR3 length: 16 residues. The CDR3 is CASGWTGTAGANVLTF. Here the CDR3 DNA reads TGTGCTAGTGGTTGGACAGGTACCGCTGGGGCCAACGTCCTGACTTTC.